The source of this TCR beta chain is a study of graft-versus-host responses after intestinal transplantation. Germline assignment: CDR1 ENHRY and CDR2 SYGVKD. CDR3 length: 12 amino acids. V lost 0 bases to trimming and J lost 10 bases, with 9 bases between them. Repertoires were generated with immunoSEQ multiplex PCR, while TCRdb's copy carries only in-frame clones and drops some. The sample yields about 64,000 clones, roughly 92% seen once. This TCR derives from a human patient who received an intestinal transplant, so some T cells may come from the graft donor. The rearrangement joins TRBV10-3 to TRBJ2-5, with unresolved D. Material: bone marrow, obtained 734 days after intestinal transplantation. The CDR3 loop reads CAISESATGQYF. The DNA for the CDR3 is TGTGCCATCAGTGAGTCTGCTACGGGCCAGTACTTC.